These 28 T cell receptor beta chains originate from one sample sequenced in a study of T cell repertoires in cytomegalovirus infection. TCRdb re-called the reads with MiXCR, one entry per CDR3 protein. The table lists roughly 150,000 distinct CDR3 sequences, less than 25% of them singletons. These receptors' targets are unknown. The sequences come from CD8+ T cells from cultured PBMCs, collected from culture after CMV antigen stimulation. The receptors here all came from a human donor in good health (CMV status not recorded). Some clones in this sample may be carry-over from other donors' samples.

This clonotype was observed a few times. The V and J genes are TRBV12-3 or TRBV12-4 and TRBJ2-4, with D uncertain. This CDR3 region has 12 residues. V shed 2 bases and J shed 11 bases, with 10 bases lying between them. The CDR3: CASSLSRVLQYF. CDR3 in DNA: TGTGCCAGCAGTTTATCCCGAGTTCTTCAGTACTTC.

This clonotype occurred a few times. This chain connects TRBV6-1 to TRBJ2-7; D is possibly TRBD1 or TRBD2 (5 bases each). The germline CDR1 and CDR2 sequences are MNHNS and SASEGT. The V and J ends lost 8 bases and 6 bases respectively, with 17 bases between them. The CDR3 runs to 13 residues. The CDR3 reads CASVRGPTAEQYF. The CDR3, as DNA: TGTGCCAGCGTTCGGGGACCCACCGCCGAGCAGTACTTC.

This clonotype was seen many times. V and J are TRBV4-2 and TRBJ2-4; the D call may be TRBD1 or TRBD2 (5 bases each). V dropped 1 base and J dropped 2 bases, with 12 bases sitting between them. The CDR3 has 16 residues. In germline, CDR1 is LGHNA, CDR2 YNFKEQ. DNA for the CDR3: TGTGCCAGCAGCCAAGCCCGAGGGGAAACCAAAAACATTCAGTACTTC. Protein product: CASSQARGETKNIQYF.

The chain employs TRBV27 and TRBJ1-5; 7 bases map to TRBD1. Germline V gene sequence: CDR1 MNHEY, CDR2 SMNVEV (reference sequence). V lost 6 bases and J lost 4; bases outside the gene matches: 12. CDR3 length: 16 amino acids. CDR3 DNA: TGTGCCAGCAGCCCCCACCGGGACAGCCTGAATCAGCCCCAGCATTTT. Amino acids: CASSPHRDSLNQPQHF.

This clonotype was counted only a few times. This chain joins TRBV7-2 and TRBJ2-3, with TRBD2 matching 7 bases. Germline V gene data show CDR1 as SGHTA and CDR2 as FQGNSA. The junction had 7 bases not matched to a gene; V was cut back by 5 bases and J by 5 bases. The length of the CDR3 is 14 residues. The CDR3 DNA is TGTGCCAGCAGCCAGCCGGGGGGAGGAGATACGCAGTATTTT. Its protein is CASSQPGGGDTQYF.

The rearrangement uses TRBV28 and TRBJ2-7; D gene unclear. Trimming left V 2 bases short and J 4 bases short, with 9 bases between. The CDR3 has 13 residues. Germline CDR1 is MDHEN and CDR2 is SYDVKM. The CDR3 region is CASSLTPRYEQYF. The CDR3, as DNA: TGTGCCAGCAGTTTAACTCCCCGTTACGAGCAGTACTTC. Filled out from reference TRBV28 and TRBJ2-7, the complete variable domain reads DVKVTQSSRYLVKRTGEKVFLECVQDMDHENMFWYRQDPGLGLRLIYFSYDVKMKEKGDIPEGYSVSREKKERFSLILESASTNQTSMYLCASSLTPRYEQYFGPGTRLTVT.

This clonotype has a handful of counts. CDR3 protein: CASSSSVFSTDTQYF. In DNA form, the CDR3 reads TGTGCCAGCAGCTCCAGCGTTTTTAGCACAGATACGCAGTATTTT. The chain recombines TRBV7-2 with TRBJ2-3; D unresolved. There are 15 residues in the CDR3. V was shortened by 4 bases and J by 0 bases, with 11 bases between the two germline ends. Germline lookup yields CDR1 SGHTA and CDR2 FQGNSA.

The chain recombines TRBV7-8 with TRBJ2-7; no definite D call. Looked up from germline, CDR1 is SGHVS and CDR2 is FQNEAQ. This CDR3 contains 12 residues. Trimming stripped 1 base from V and 9 bases from J, with 10 bases between. The CDR3 nucleotides are TGTGCCAGCAGCTTAGAAGACCTCGGGCAGTACTTC. Translating gives CASSLEDLGQYF.

The chain combines TRBV7-2 with TRBJ2-1, with D perhaps matching TRBD1 or TRBD2 (6 bases each). The CDR3 is 15 residues long. Germline V gene lookup returns CDR1 SGHTA and CDR2 FQGNSA. With 2 bases removed from V and 6 bases from J, the gap between germline ends came to 14 bases. The DNA for the CDR3 is TGTGCCAGCAGCTTAATGGAGGGGGGCTCCAATGAGCAGTTCTTC. Translation: CASSLMEGGSNEQFF.

The rearrangement uses TRBV11-1 and TRBJ2-3; D uncertain. Trimming took off 7 bases at V and 0 bases at J, with 17 bases between the two ends. The CDR3 is made up of 16 amino acids. Germline CDR1 and CDR2: SGHAT and FQDESV (reference sequence). CDR3 sequence: CASIPRAEKSTDTQYF. For the CDR3, the DNA is TGTGCCAGCATCCCTAGGGCAGAAAAAAGCACAGATACGCAGTATTTT.

In this sample, this clonotype turned up a few times. The genes are TRBV4-1 and TRBJ1-2, with a weak D call TRBD1 (6 bases). The CDR3 contains 15 residues. V lost 0 bases to trimming and J lost 2 bases, with 10 bases between them. In germline, CDR1 is MGHRA, CDR2 YSYEKL. CDR3 region: CASSQEGGGNYGYTF. The CDR3, as DNA: TGCGCCAGCAGCCAAGAAGGGGGGGGAAACTATGGCTACACCTTC.

Only a few counts were recorded for this clonotype. The chain couples TRBV7-2 to TRBJ1-5; no definite D call. The germline gives CDR1 SGHTA, CDR2 FQGNSA. The CDR3 length is 15 residues. The V end was cut by 7 bases, the J end by 3 bases, with 16 bases between. Here the CDR3 DNA reads TGTGCCAGCACCCAGGACGGAGGACTCAATCAGCCCCAGCATTTT. Encoded protein: CASTQDGGLNQPQHF.

V usage is TRBV19 and J usage is TRBJ1-1; D is unresolved. CDR1 and CDR2 from the germline V gene are LNHDA and SQIVND (reference sequence). Between the trimmed V and J ends, which lost 2 bases and 3 bases, there was a span of 13 bases. The CDR3 loop spans 15 amino acids. CDR3 protein: CASSILRSADTEAFF. Here the CDR3 DNA reads TGTGCCAGTAGTATATTGAGGTCCGCCGACACTGAAGCTTTCTTT.

This clonotype was detected only once. The chain is built from TRBV7-2 and TRBJ1-1, with D possibly matching TRBD1 (6 bases). There are 14 residues in the CDR3. CDR1 and CDR2 (germline): SGHTA, FQGNSA. The ends were cut back, 5 bases at V and 7 bases at J, with 17 bases in the middle. Here the CDR3 DNA reads TGTGCCAGCAGCCCCCGTCTTGAGGGGGATGAAGCTTTCTTT. Translating it yields CASSPRLEGDEAFF. Looking up the rest from reference TRBV7-2 and TRBJ1-1 gives the full variable domain: GAGVSQSPSNKVTEKGKDVELRCDPISGHTALYWYRQSLGQGLEFLIYFQGNSAPDKSGLPSDRFSAERTGGSVSTLTIQRTQQEDSAVYLCASSPRLEGDEAFFGQGTRLTVV.

V gene TRBV2 combines with J gene TRBJ1-1, with a weak D call TRBD1 (6 bases). CDR3 size: 14 residues. The germline V gene has CDR1 SNHLY and CDR2 FYNNEI. Trimming pared 6 bases from V and 4 bases from J, leaving 15 bases between. This CDR3 reads CASRPRGTRTEAFF. As DNA, the CDR3 is TGTGCCAGCAGACCGAGGGGGACGCGCACTGAAGCTTTCTTT.

The CDR3 is CASRTGTGSLAGATLTYEQYF. CDR3 bases: TGTGCCAGCAGAACCGGGACAGGAAGCTTAGCGGGGGCCACTTTAACCTACGAGCAGTACTTC. This chain uses TRBV7-8 with TRBJ2-7; TRBD2 might be the D (9 bases). The germline V gene has CDR1 SGHVS and CDR2 FQNEAQ. Trimming pared 6 bases from V and 2 bases from J, leaving 35 bases between. The CDR3 is made up of 21 amino acids.

The chain joins TRBV7-2 to TRBJ2-3; TRBD2 matches 12 bases. This CDR3 spans 17 amino acids. Germline CDR1 and CDR2: SGHTA and FQGNSA. V shed 8 bases, J shed 2 bases, and the junction held 11 bases outside the gene matches. Here the CDR3 reads CASVEGTSGFYTDTQYF. In nucleotides, the CDR3 is TGTGCCAGCGTGGAGGGGACTAGCGGGTTTTACACAGATACGCAGTATTTT.

This clonotype was found a few times. The genes are TRBV10-3 and TRBJ2-5, with D hard to call. CDR3 length: 16 residues. V dropped 3 bases and J dropped 1 base, with 15 bases sitting between them. Germline V gene data show CDR1 as ENHRY and CDR2 as SYGVKD. For the CDR3, the DNA is TGTGCCATCAGTGATACCGAGCCAGTAATCCAAGAGACCCAGTACTTC. It encodes CAISDTEPVIQETQYF.

This clonotype was observed a single time. The chain is built from TRBV7-9 and TRBJ2-1; 10 bases agree with TRBD2. Germline lookup yields CDR1 SEHNR and CDR2 FQNEAQ (reference sequence). The CDR3 runs 20 residues. The V and J ends lost 5 bases and 0 bases, in that order; junction bases with no gene match: 16. The DNA of the CDR3 is TGTGCCAGCAGCCCAAGGGAGAGTACTAGCGGGGTAAGCTCCTACAATGAGCAGTTCTTC. This codes for CASSPRESTSGVSSYNEQFF.

This clonotype was seen only a few times. This chain joins TRBV27 and TRBJ2-7; weak D call: TRBD2 (6 bases). This CDR3 spans 15 amino acids. V lost 0 bases and J lost 0, with 9 bases in between. Germline V gene data show CDR1 as MNHEY and CDR2 as SMNVEV (reference sequence). CDR3 DNA: TGTGCCAGCAGTTTATCGGGGGGATACTCCTACGAGCAGTACTTC. The encoded protein is CASSLSGGYSYEQYF.

There are a few counts of this clonotype. The chain employs TRBV28 and TRBJ2-7, with 7 bases aligning to TRBD2. J was trimmed by 0 bases and V by 6 bases; bases with no gene match: 8. The CDR3 runs 15 residues. Germline V gene lookup returns CDR1 MDHEN and CDR2 SYDVKM. The CDR3 loop is CASSPGLPSSYEQYF. The CDR3 DNA reads TGTGCCAGCAGCCCGGGACTACCTAGCTCCTACGAGCAGTACTTC.

This clonotype was detected only a few times. The chain couples TRBV4-1 to TRBJ1-5, with D perhaps matching TRBD1 (5 bases). Germline V gene lookup returns CDR1 MGHRA and CDR2 YSYEKL. The CDR3 loop spans 16 amino acids. With 4 bases removed from V and 0 bases from J, the gap between germline ends came to 13 bases. The CDR3 reads CASSPGGGASNQPQHF. The CDR3 DNA reads TGCGCCAGCAGCCCGGGAGGCGGGGCTAGCAATCAGCCCCAGCATTTT.

The CDR3, as DNA: TGTGCCAGCAGCTTACCCTCGACAGGGTCTGAAGCTTTCTTT. Protein: CASSLPSTGSEAFF. The genes are TRBV7-2 and TRBJ1-1; 7 positions agree with TRBD1. The CDR3 runs 14 residues. V lost 2 bases, J lost 6 bases, and 6 bases stayed unmatched. CDR1 and CDR2 from the germline V gene are SGHTA and FQGNSA.

This clonotype has more than one count but fewer than ten. The chain employs TRBV7-2 and TRBJ2-4, with D uncertain. V was clipped by 1 base and J by 0 bases, with 4 bases between them. The CDR3 has 14 residues. From germline, CDR1 is SGHTA and CDR2 FQGNSA. The CDR3 DNA is TGTGCCAGCAGCTTAGTTCCAGCCAAAAACATTCAGTACTTC. Translation: CASSLVPAKNIQYF.

The gene calls are TRBV18 and TRBJ2-1, with D possibly TRBD1 on 6 matching bases. V was trimmed by 2 bases and J by 7 bases, leaving 21 bases between them. CDR1 and CDR2 from the germline V gene are KGHSH and LQKENI. This CDR3 is 17 amino acids long. CDR3 amino acids: CASSPFYRGKVSNEQFF. DNA for the CDR3: TGTGCCAGCTCACCATTCTATAGGGGGAAAGTTTCTAATGAGCAGTTCTTC.

This chain links TRBV4-1 with TRBJ2-1, with TRBD2 as a possible D gene (6 bases). With 0 bases removed from V and 6 bases from J, the gap between germline ends came to 9 bases. The germline V gene has CDR1 MGHRA and CDR2 YSYEKL. This CDR3 has 14 residues. The CDR3 sequence: CASSQDRAGNEQFF. The CDR3 bases are TGCGCCAGCAGCCAAGATCGAGCGGGCAATGAGCAGTTCTTC.

On this clonotype itself: This sequence may be a read error, since a much larger clone differs from it by one base. The conserved closing phenylalanine or tryptophan is absent in this CDR3, likely reflecting a read error. The chain is built from TRBV27 and TRBJ1-5; 7 bases map to TRBD1. The junction had 8 bases not matched to a gene; V was cut back by 10 bases and J by 5 bases. This CDR3 has 13 residues. Germline V gene sequence: CDR1 MNHEY, CDR2 SMNVEV (reference sequence). The CDR3 loop reads CAIPQGTDQPQHL. The CDR3, as DNA: TGTGCCATCCCACAGGGGACGGATCAGCCCCAGCATTTA.

This clonotype was counted only a few times. This chain's CDR3 is CASSHSGGANVLTF. CDR3 bases: TGCGCCAGCAGCCACTCGGGGGGGGCCAACGTCCTGACTTTC. The genes are TRBV4-1 and TRBJ2-6, with D possibly being TRBD2 (5 bases). Trimming took off 3 bases at V and 4 bases at J, with 7 bases between the two ends. Germline CDR1 MGHRA, CDR2 YSYEKL. This CDR3 comprises 14 residues.